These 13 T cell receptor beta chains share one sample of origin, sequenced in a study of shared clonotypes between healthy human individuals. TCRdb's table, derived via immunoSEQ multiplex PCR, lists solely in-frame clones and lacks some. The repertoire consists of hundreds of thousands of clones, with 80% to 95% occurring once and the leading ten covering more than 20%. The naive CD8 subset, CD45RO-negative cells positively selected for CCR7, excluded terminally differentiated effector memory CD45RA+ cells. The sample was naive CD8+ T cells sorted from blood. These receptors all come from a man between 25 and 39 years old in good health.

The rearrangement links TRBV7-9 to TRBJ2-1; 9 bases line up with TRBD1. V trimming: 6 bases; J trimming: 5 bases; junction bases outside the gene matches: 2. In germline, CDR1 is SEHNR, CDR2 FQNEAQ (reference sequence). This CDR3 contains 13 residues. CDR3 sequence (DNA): TGTGCCAGCAGATACAGGGGGCACAATGAGCAGTTCTTC. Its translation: CASRYRGHNEQFF.

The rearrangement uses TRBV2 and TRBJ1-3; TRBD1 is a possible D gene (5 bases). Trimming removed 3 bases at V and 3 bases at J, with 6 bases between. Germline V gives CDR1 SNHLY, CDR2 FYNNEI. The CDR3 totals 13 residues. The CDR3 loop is CASSEQGGNTIYF. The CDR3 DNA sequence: TGTGCCAGCAGTGAGCAGGGTGGAAACACCATATATTTT.

CDR3 DNA sequence: TGTGCCAGCAGCCCTCTTTCAGAGCCCCAGCATTTT. Its translation: CASSPLSEPQHF. The V and J genes are TRBV28 and TRBJ1-5; D is unresolved. This CDR3 is built from 12 residues. CDR1 and CDR2 (germline): MDHEN, SYDVKM. Trimming pared 6 bases from V and 8 bases from J, leaving 11 bases between.

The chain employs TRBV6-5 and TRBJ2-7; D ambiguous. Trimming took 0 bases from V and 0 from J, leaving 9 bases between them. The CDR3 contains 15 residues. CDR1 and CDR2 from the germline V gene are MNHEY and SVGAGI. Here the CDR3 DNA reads TGTGCCAGCAGTTACTCGACGAGAACCTCCTACGAGCAGTACTTC. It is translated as CASSYSTRTSYEQYF.

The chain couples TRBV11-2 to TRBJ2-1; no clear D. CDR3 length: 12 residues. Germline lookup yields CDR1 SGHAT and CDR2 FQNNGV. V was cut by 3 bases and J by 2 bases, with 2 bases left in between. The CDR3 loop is CASSFAYNEQFF. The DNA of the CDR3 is TGTGCCAGCAGCTTTGCCTACAATGAGCAGTTCTTC.

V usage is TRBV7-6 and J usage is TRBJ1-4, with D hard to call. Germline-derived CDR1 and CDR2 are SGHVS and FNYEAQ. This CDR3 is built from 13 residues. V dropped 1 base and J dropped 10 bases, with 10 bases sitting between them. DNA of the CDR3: TGTGCCAGCAGCTTAGATGCGGATGGAAAACTGTTTTTT. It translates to CASSLDADGKLFF.

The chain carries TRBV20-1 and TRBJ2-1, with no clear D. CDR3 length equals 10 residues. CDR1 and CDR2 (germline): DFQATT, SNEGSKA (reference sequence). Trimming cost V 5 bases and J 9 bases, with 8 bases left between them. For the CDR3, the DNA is TGCAGTGCTCCCCACGTTGAGCAGTTCTTC. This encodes CSAPHVEQFF.

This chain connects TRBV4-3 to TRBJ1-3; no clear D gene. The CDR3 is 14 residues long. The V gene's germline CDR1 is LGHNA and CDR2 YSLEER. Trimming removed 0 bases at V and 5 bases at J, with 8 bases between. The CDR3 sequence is CASSQDSIRNTIYF. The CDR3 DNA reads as TGCGCCAGCAGCCAAGACAGCATCCGAAACACCATATATTTT.

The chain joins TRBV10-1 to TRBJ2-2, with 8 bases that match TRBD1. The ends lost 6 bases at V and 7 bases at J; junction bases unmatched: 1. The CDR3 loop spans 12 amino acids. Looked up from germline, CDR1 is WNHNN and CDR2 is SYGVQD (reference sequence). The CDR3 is CASSGQGGELFF. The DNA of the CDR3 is TGCGCCAGCAGCGGACAGGGCGGGGAGCTGTTTTTT.

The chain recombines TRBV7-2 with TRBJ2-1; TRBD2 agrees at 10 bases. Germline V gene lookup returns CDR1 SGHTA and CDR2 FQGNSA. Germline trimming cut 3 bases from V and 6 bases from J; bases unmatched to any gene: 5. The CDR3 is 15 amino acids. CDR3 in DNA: TGTGCCAGCAGCTTCCTAGCGGGAGTGGGCAATGAGCAGTTCTTC. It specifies CASSFLAGVGNEQFF.

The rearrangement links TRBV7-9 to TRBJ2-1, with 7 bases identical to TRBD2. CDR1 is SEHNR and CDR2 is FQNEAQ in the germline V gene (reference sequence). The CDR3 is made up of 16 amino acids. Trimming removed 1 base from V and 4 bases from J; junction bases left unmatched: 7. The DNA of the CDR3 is TGTGCCAGCAGCTTAGAGGGGCGGGGAGGGTACAATGAGCAGTTCTTC. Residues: CASSLEGRGGYNEQFF.

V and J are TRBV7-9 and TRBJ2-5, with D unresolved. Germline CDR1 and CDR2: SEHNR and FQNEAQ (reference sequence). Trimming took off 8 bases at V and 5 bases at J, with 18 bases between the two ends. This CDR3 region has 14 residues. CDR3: CASETPPFGETQYF. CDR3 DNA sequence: TGTGCCAGCGAAACCCCGCCGTTCGGGGAGACCCAGTACTTC.

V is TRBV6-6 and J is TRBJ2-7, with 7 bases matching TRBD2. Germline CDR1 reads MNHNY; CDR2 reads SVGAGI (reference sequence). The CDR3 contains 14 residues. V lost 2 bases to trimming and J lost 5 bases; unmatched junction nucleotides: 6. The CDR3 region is CASSYVSAGDEQYF. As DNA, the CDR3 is TGTGCCAGCAGTTACGTTTCGGCGGGAGACGAGCAGTACTTC.